This is a list of T cell receptor beta chains from one sample in a study of control samples from healthy donors and cancer patients. Sequenced by immunoSEQ multiplex PCR; TCRdb stores in-frame clones only, minus some. The sample contains 85,000 to 95,000 clones, about 85% of which appear only once. Sequencing used blood. The receptors come from a woman aged 70 to 79 in good health. Both conserved end residues are part of each CDR3. A D gene is named only where the DNA matches it firmly. Clone size is given for some rows only: seen once, a few or many times, or a class if the clone is expanded.

clone size: .; D gene: TRBD2; J gene: TRBJ2-1; V gene: TRBV6-5; CDR3 DNA: TGTGCCAGCAGGTCGGGGGGGATAAGCTACAATGAGCAGTTCTTC; CDR3 protein: CASRSGGISYNEQFF
clone size: .; D gene: TRBD1; J gene: TRBJ2-7; V gene: TRBV5-5; CDR3 DNA: TGTGCCAGCAGCGAGGGACAGGGGGTCTCCTACGAGCAGTACTTC; CDR3 protein: CASSEGQGVSYEQYF
clone size: once; D gene: .; J gene: TRBJ2-7; V gene: TRBV7-8; CDR3 DNA: TGTGCCAGCAGCCCGCGGCGGGGGCTAGCTTACGAGCAGTACTTC; CDR3 protein: CASSPRRGLAYEQYF
clone size: once; D gene: .; J gene: TRBJ2-7; V gene: TRBV13; CDR3 DNA: TGTGCCAGCAGCTTTAGACCCAACTCCTACGAGCAGTACTTC; CDR3 protein: CASSFRPNSYEQYF
clone size: .; D gene: .; J gene: TRBJ1-4; V gene: TRBV30; CDR3 DNA: TGTGCCTGGAGCGCCTCTCGGTCAATGCGTGAAAAACTGTTTTTT; CDR3 protein: CAWSASRSMREKLFF
clone size: .; D gene: .; J gene: TRBJ1-2; V gene: TRBV5-8; CDR3 DNA: TGTGCCAGCAGCCCAAGACAGGTCGACTATGGCTACACCTTC; CDR3 protein: CASSPRQVDYGYTF
clone size: .; D gene: TRBD1; J gene: TRBJ1-4; V gene: TRBV5-1; CDR3 DNA: TGCGCCAGCAGCTTTGGACAGGGAAATGAAAAACTGTTTTTT; CDR3 protein: CASSFGQGNEKLFF
clone size: .; D gene: .; J gene: TRBJ1-4; V gene: TRBV19; CDR3 DNA: TGTGCCAGTAGCGATCGGGGGACTAATGAAAAACTGTTTTTT; CDR3 protein: CASSDRGTNEKLFF
clone size: .; D gene: .; J gene: TRBJ1-2; V gene: TRBV12-3/TRBV12-4; CDR3 DNA: TGTGCCAGTTCAGCGGCAGGGGCTGGCTACACCTTC; CDR3 protein: CASSAAGAGYTF
clone size: .; D gene: TRBD1; J gene: TRBJ2-1; V gene: TRBV6-5; CDR3 DNA: TGTGCCAGCAGTTTGACAGGGGCATCCTACAATGAGCAGTTCTTC; CDR3 protein: CASSLTGASYNEQFF
clone size: .; D gene: .; J gene: TRBJ1-1; V gene: TRBV5-1; CDR3 DNA: TGCGCCAGCAGCTTGGACAGGTTGAACACTGAAGCTTTCTTT; CDR3 protein: CASSLDRLNTEAFF
clone size: .; D gene: .; J gene: TRBJ1-6; V gene: TRBV5-1; CDR3 DNA: TGCGCCAGCAGCTTAGATTCCCATAGGCTGGGTTCACCCCTCCACTTT; CDR3 protein: CASSLDSHRLGSPLHF
clone size: .; D gene: .; J gene: TRBJ1-4; V gene: TRBV6-5; CDR3 DNA: TGTGCCAGCAGGAGTGAAAAACTGTTTTTT; CDR3 protein: CASRSEKLFF
clone size: .; D gene: TRBD2; J gene: TRBJ2-3; V gene: TRBV6-4; CDR3 DNA: TGTGCCAGCAGTGATTCTAGCGGGGGGACAGATACGCAGTATTTT; CDR3 protein: CASSDSSGGTDTQYF
clone size: .; D gene: TRBD1; J gene: TRBJ2-7; V gene: TRBV7-9; CDR3 DNA: TGTGCCAGCAGCTCCACAGGGGGGGAGCAGTACTTC; CDR3 protein: CASSSTGGEQYF
clone size: once; D gene: .; J gene: TRBJ1-3; V gene: TRBV4-1; CDR3 DNA: TGCGCCAGCAGCCCTTCACGGGGGCAGGGAAACACCATATATTTT; CDR3 protein: CASSPSRGQGNTIYF
clone size: .; D gene: .; J gene: TRBJ1-1; V gene: TRBV5-1; CDR3 DNA: TGCGCCAGCAGCCCCCAGGGATTGAACACTGAAGCTTTCTTT; CDR3 protein: CASSPQGLNTEAFF
clone size: .; D gene: .; J gene: TRBJ1-2; V gene: TRBV6-1; CDR3 DNA: TGTGCCAGCAGTGAAGGTACGGGTTTATATGGCTACACCTTC; CDR3 protein: CASSEGTGLYGYTF
clone size: .; D gene: .; J gene: TRBJ1-5; V gene: TRBV5-6; CDR3 DNA: TGTGCCAGCAGCGCATACGACGAGGGGAGCCTCAATCAGCCCCAGCATTTT; CDR3 protein: CASSAYDEGSLNQPQHF
clone size: .; D gene: TRBD2; J gene: TRBJ2-3; V gene: TRBV7-6; CDR3 DNA: TGTGCCAGCAGCTTATATACTAGCGGGAGGACGACAGATACGCAGTATTTT; CDR3 protein: CASSLYTSGRTTDTQYF
clone size: .; D gene: TRBD1; J gene: TRBJ1-4; V gene: TRBV2; CDR3 DNA: TGTGCCAGCAGGGGGGACAGGGCGGATGAAAAACTGTTTTTT; CDR3 protein: CASRGDRADEKLFF
clone size: .; D gene: TRBD1; J gene: TRBJ1-2; V gene: TRBV7-2; CDR3 DNA: TGTGCCAGCCCCCCGCAGGGGGCGCATGGCTACACCTTC; CDR3 protein: CASPPQGAHGYTF
clone size: .; D gene: .; J gene: TRBJ1-3; V gene: TRBV5-1; CDR3 DNA: TGCGCCAGCAGCCCCGGAGGTACAGTGGGGAACACCATATATTTT; CDR3 protein: CASSPGGTVGNTIYF
clone size: .; D gene: .; J gene: TRBJ2-5; V gene: TRBV3-1/TRBV3-2; CDR3 DNA: TGTGCCAGCAGCCAAGGAAGGGCAGCTCAAGAGACCCAGTACTTC; CDR3 protein: CASSQGRAAQETQYF
clone size: .; D gene: TRBD2; J gene: TRBJ2-5; V gene: TRBV7-7; CDR3 DNA: TGTGCTAGCAGCCCGGTAGCGGGGAACAAAGAGACCCAGTACTTC; CDR3 protein: CASSPVAGNKETQYF
clone size: few; D gene: .; J gene: TRBJ1-1; V gene: TRBV6-2/TRBV6-3; CDR3 DNA: TGTGCCAGCAGTCAGGGGTTTGTAGCTTTCTTT; CDR3 protein: CASSQGFVAFF
clone size: .; D gene: .; J gene: TRBJ1-1; V gene: TRBV10-1; CDR3 DNA: TGCGCCAGCAGTGAGTCCCAGGGACACACTGAAGCTTTCTTT; CDR3 protein: CASSESQGHTEAFF
clone size: once; D gene: .; J gene: TRBJ2-2; V gene: TRBV7-3; CDR3 DNA: TGTGCCAGCAGCTTCAGCTGGCTCACCGGGGAGCTGTTTTTT; CDR3 protein: CASSFSWLTGELFF
clone size: .; D gene: TRBD1; J gene: TRBJ1-1; V gene: TRBV7-9; CDR3 DNA: TGTGCCAGCAGCTTAACGTTCGGACAGGGCGGGACTGAAGCTTTCTTT; CDR3 protein: CASSLTFGQGGTEAFF
clone size: .; D gene: .; J gene: TRBJ1-2; V gene: TRBV25-1; CDR3 DNA: TGTGCCAGCAGTGAATCCGACAGTGAGTCCTATGGCTACACCTTC; CDR3 protein: CASSESDSESYGYTF
clone size: .; D gene: TRBD1; J gene: TRBJ1-2; V gene: TRBV19; CDR3 DNA: TGTGCCAGTAGTATAGATCGACAGGGGGTTTATGGCTACACCTTC; CDR3 protein: CASSIDRQGVYGYTF
clone size: .; D gene: .; J gene: TRBJ1-4; V gene: TRBV5-1; CDR3 DNA: TGCGCCAGCAGCACCGTGGGGCAGGGAGGTGAAAAACTGTTTTTT; CDR3 protein: CASSTVGQGGEKLFF
clone size: .; D gene: .; J gene: TRBJ1-5; V gene: TRBV3-1/TRBV3-2; CDR3 DNA: TGTGCCAGCAGCCAAGGACGTAATCAGCCCCAGCATTTT; CDR3 protein: CASSQGRNQPQHF
clone size: .; D gene: TRBD2; J gene: TRBJ2-7; V gene: TRBV19; CDR3 DNA: TGTGCCAGTAGAAAGGGACTAGCGGGAGCTGGAGAGCAGTACTTC; CDR3 protein: CASRKGLAGAGEQYF
clone size: .; D gene: .; J gene: TRBJ1-1; V gene: TRBV6-6; CDR3 DNA: TGTGCCACCCGGAGGGGGAACACTGAAGCTTTCTTT; CDR3 protein: CATRRGNTEAFF
clone size: .; D gene: .; J gene: TRBJ1-4; V gene: TRBV19; CDR3 DNA: TGTGCCAGTAGCCCCAGGGAGGCTAATAATGAAAAACTGTTTTTT; CDR3 protein: CASSPREANNEKLFF
clone size: .; D gene: .; J gene: TRBJ1-1; V gene: TRBV11-2; CDR3 DNA: TGTGCCAGCAGCTTAGTATTGGCGAACACTGAAGCTTTCTTT; CDR3 protein: CASSLVLANTEAFF
clone size: .; D gene: .; J gene: TRBJ2-2; V gene: TRBV19; CDR3 DNA: TGTGCCAGTAGTATCCGCAACGGGGTCACCGGGGAGCTGTTTTTT; CDR3 protein: CASSIRNGVTGELFF
clone size: once; D gene: .; J gene: TRBJ1-1; V gene: TRBV1; CDR3 DNA: TGCACCAGCAGCTTCTCCGGGACAGGGAATACTGAAGCTTTCTTT; CDR3 protein: CTSSFSGTGNTEAFF
clone size: once; D gene: .; J gene: TRBJ1-2; V gene: TRBV2; CDR3 DNA: TGTGCCAGCAGCGACCAACTAACAGGGAGGAGCGGCTATGGCTACACCTTC; CDR3 protein: CASSDQLTGRSGYGYTF
clone size: once; D gene: .; J gene: TRBJ1-6; V gene: TRBV2; CDR3 DNA: TGTGCCAGCAGTGAATTTTTCTCCAATTCCCCCCTCCACTTT; CDR3 protein: CASSEFFSNSPLHF
clone size: .; D gene: TRBD1; J gene: TRBJ1-5; V gene: TRBV4-1; CDR3 DNA: TGCGCCAGCAGCACCAGGACAGGGGTCACTCAGCCCCAGCATTTT; CDR3 protein: CASSTRTGVTQPQHF
clone size: .; D gene: .; J gene: TRBJ2-1; V gene: TRBV3-1/TRBV3-2; CDR3 DNA: TGTGCCAGCAGCCAAGAGAGGACCTACAATGAGCAGTTCTTC; CDR3 protein: CASSQERTYNEQFF
clone size: .; D gene: .; J gene: TRBJ1-5; V gene: TRBV7-8; CDR3 DNA: TGTGCCAGCACCCTTGGGGGGATCAATCAGCCCCAGCATTTT; CDR3 protein: CASTLGGINQPQHF
clone size: .; D gene: .; J gene: TRBJ2-7; V gene: TRBV7-2; CDR3 DNA: TGTGCCAGCAGCGCCGGGACGACCCACTCCTACGAGCAGTACTTC; CDR3 protein: CASSAGTTHSYEQYF
clone size: .; D gene: TRBD2; J gene: TRBJ2-3; V gene: TRBV6-6; CDR3 DNA: TGTGCCAGCAGTTCCTCCCATAGCGGGAGCACAGATACGCAGTATTTT; CDR3 protein: CASSSSHSGSTDTQYF
clone size: few; D gene: .; J gene: TRBJ1-2; V gene: TRBV20-1; CDR3 DNA: TGCAGTGCTAAGAAAAACTATGGCTACACCTTC; CDR3 protein: CSAKKNYGYTF
clone size: .; D gene: .; J gene: TRBJ1-2; V gene: TRBV20-1; CDR3 DNA: TGCAGTGCTAGTGAATTCGGGGCAGGCAACTATGGCTACACCTTC; CDR3 protein: CSASEFGAGNYGYTF
clone size: .; D gene: .; J gene: TRBJ1-1; V gene: TRBV2; CDR3 DNA: TGTGCCAGCAGAGTTCGGGGGAACACTGAAGCTTTCTTT; CDR3 protein: CASRVRGNTEAFF
clone size: .; D gene: .; J gene: TRBJ1-1; V gene: TRBV5-1; CDR3 DNA: TGCGCCAGCAGCACCGGACAGACACAGAACACTGAAGCTTTCTTT; CDR3 protein: CASSTGQTQNTEAFF
clone size: once; D gene: .; J gene: TRBJ1-3; V gene: TRBV9; CDR3 DNA: TGTGCCAGCAGCCTCCCCCCCGGGAACACCATATATTTT; CDR3 protein: CASSLPPGNTIYF
clone size: .; D gene: .; J gene: TRBJ2-2; V gene: TRBV5-5; CDR3 DNA: TGTGCCAGCAGCTTGGCCCCGATTTCGAACACCGGGGAGCTGTTTTTT; CDR3 protein: CASSLAPISNTGELFF
clone size: .; D gene: .; J gene: TRBJ2-2; V gene: TRBV5-1; CDR3 DNA: TGCGCCAGCAGCTTGGCAGGAAACACCGGGGAGCTGTTTTTT; CDR3 protein: CASSLAGNTGELFF
clone size: .; D gene: .; J gene: TRBJ2-1; V gene: TRBV6-5; CDR3 DNA: TGTGCCACCTCCAGACTCACCGACAATGAGCAGTTCTTC; CDR3 protein: CATSRLTDNEQFF
clone size: .; D gene: .; J gene: TRBJ1-6; V gene: TRBV23-1; CDR3 DNA: TGCGCCAGCAGTGGGACGGCGGATAATTCACCCCTCCACTTT; CDR3 protein: CASSGTADNSPLHF
clone size: .; D gene: .; J gene: TRBJ1-1; V gene: TRBV18; CDR3 DNA: TGTGCCAGCTCACCACCGACCGGAGGCTGGAACACTGAAGCTTTCTTT; CDR3 protein: CASSPPTGGWNTEAFF
clone size: .; D gene: .; J gene: TRBJ2-2; V gene: TRBV5-6; CDR3 DNA: TGTGCCAGCAGCTTACCTCAGGGGTTATTATCAGGCACCGGGGAGCTGTTTTTT; CDR3 protein: CASSLPQGLLSGTGELFF
clone size: .; D gene: .; J gene: TRBJ2-2; V gene: TRBV7-2; CDR3 DNA: TGTGCCAGCAGCGTGCGGATGAACACCGGGGAGCTGTTTTTT; CDR3 protein: CASSVRMNTGELFF
clone size: .; D gene: .; J gene: TRBJ2-2; V gene: TRBV11-3; CDR3 DNA: TGTGCCAGCAGCTTAGTTTGGAACACCGGGGAGCTGTTTTTT; CDR3 protein: CASSLVWNTGELFF
clone size: .; D gene: .; J gene: TRBJ1-2; V gene: TRBV12-3/TRBV12-4; CDR3 DNA: TGTGCCAGCAGCTCTGGACACCGCCAGGGCTACACCTTC; CDR3 protein: CASSSGHRQGYTF